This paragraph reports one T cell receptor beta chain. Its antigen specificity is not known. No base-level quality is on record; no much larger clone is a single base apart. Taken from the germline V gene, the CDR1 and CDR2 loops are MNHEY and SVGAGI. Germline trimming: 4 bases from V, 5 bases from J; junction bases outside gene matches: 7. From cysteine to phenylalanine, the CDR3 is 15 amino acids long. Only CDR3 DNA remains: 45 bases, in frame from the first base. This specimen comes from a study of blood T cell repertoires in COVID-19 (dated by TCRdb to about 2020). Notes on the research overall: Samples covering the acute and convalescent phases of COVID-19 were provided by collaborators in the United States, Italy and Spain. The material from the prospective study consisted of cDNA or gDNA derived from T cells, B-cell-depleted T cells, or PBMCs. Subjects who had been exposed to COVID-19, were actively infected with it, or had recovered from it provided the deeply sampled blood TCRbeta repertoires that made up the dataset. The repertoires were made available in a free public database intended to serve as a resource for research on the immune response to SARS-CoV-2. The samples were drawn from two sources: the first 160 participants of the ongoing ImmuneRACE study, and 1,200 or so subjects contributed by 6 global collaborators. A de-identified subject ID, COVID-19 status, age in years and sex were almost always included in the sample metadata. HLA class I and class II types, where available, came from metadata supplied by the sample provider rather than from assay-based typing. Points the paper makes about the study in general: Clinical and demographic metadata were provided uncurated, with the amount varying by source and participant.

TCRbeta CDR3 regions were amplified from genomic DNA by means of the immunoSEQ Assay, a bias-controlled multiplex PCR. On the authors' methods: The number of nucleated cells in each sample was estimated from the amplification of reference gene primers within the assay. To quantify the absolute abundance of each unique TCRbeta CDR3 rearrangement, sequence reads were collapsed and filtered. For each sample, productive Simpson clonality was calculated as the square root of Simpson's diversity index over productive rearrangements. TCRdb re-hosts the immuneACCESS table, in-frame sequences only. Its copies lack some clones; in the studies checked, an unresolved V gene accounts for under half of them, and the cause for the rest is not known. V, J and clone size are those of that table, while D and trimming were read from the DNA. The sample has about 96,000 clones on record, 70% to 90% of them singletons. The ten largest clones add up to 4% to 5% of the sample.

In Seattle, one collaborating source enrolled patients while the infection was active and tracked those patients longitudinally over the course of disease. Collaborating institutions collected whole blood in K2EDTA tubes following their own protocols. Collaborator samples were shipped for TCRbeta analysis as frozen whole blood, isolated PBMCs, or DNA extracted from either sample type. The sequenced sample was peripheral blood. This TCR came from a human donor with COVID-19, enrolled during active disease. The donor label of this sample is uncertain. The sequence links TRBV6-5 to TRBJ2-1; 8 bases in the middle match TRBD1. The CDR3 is CASSSGTGDNNEQFF. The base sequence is TGTGCCAGCAGTTCCGGGACAGGAGACAACAATGAGCAGTTCTTC.